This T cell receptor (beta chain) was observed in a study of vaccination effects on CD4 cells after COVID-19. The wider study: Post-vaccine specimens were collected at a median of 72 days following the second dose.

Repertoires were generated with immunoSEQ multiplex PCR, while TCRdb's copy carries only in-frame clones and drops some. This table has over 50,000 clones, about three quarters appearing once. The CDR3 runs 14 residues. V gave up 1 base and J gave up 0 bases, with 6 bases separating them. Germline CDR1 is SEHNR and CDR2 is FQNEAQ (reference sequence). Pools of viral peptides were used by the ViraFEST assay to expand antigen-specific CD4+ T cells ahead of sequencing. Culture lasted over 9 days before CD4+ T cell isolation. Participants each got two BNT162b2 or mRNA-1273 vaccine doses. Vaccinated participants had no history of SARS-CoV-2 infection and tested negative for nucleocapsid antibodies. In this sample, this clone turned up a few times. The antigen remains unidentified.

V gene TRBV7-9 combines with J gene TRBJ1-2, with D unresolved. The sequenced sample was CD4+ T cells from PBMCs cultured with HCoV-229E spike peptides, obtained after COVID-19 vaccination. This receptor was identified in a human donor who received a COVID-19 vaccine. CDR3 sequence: CASSLGNANYGYTF. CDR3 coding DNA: TGTGCCAGCAGCTTAGGGAACGCTAACTATGGCTACACCTTC.